This TCR beta chain was profiled in a study of blood T cell repertoires in COVID-19 (dated by TCRdb to 2019 to 2021). With respect to the entire study: Collaborator samples came from the United States, Italy and Spain and covered acute and convalescent phases of COVID-19. Where available, HLA class I and class II types were taken from metadata supplied by the sample provider and were not determined by assay-based typing. The samples were drawn from two sources: the first 160 participants of the ongoing ImmuneRACE study, and 1,254 subjects contributed by 6 global collaborators. The prospective study material was composed of cDNA or gDNA derived from T cells, B-cell-depleted T cells, or PBMCs. Subjects who had been exposed to COVID-19, were actively infected with it, or had recovered from it provided the deeply sampled blood TCRbeta repertoires that made up the dataset. Nearly every sample came with metadata listing a de-identified subject ID, COVID-19 status, age in years and sex. The repertoires were made available in a free public database intended to serve as a resource for research on the immune response to SARS-CoV-2.

Overall study outcomes, separate from this receptor: Clinical and demographic metadata were provided uncurated, with the amount varying by source and participant.

For this chain, trimming is 4 bases at the V end and 2 bases at the J end, and the number of junction bases without a gene match is 6. The germline V gene provides CDR1 SGHRS and CDR2 YFSETQ. The CDR3 runs 15 residues from the cysteine to the phenylalanine. Only the CDR3 part of the read is kept: 45 bases, read in frame from the first base. Remarks on this clone: Its antigen specificity is not known. No base qualities exist here, and no much larger clone lies one base off it.

The immunoSEQ Assay, a bias-controlled multiplex PCR, was used to amplify TCRbeta CDR3 regions from genomic DNA. Under the source paper's analysis protocol: Nucleated cell counts per sample were estimated from amplification of reference gene primers within the assay. To quantify the absolute abundance of each unique TCRbeta CDR3 rearrangement, sequence reads were collapsed and filtered. For each sample, productive Simpson clonality was calculated as the square root of Simpson's diversity index over productive rearrangements. TCRdb carries this immuneACCESS record with in-frame sequences only. Its versions omit some clonotypes, under half of them owing to an unresolved V gene in the studies checked, with the rest unexplained. That table gives V, J and clone size, and the DNA gave D and trimming. The sample includes about 150,000 clones, with approximately 87% observed a single time. The ten largest clones capture 6.6% of the sample.

In the prospective study, participants were about 18 to 95 years old, resided in fewer than 25 geographic areas of the United States, and were enrolled through a virtual design. In the prospective study, cohorts were assigned on the basis of participant-reported clinical history obtained from a screening survey and a study questionnaire. Recovered participants in ImmuneRACE Cohort 3 were defined as having two consecutive negative NP/OP PCR tests, clearance from a healthcare professional, or resolution of symptoms. Mobile phlebotomists in the prospective study collected whole blood, serum and a nasopharyngeal or oropharyngeal swab from every participant. Over a roughly two-month period, participants in the prospective study had the option of providing additional blood draws and questionnaires. Before DNA extraction, prospective study blood samples were shipped either frozen or at room temperature.

The sequence was collected from a woman aged 45-65 years who had recovered from COVID-19. Sequencing used PBMCs or T cells enriched from blood (not recorded which). The sequence links TRBV5-1 to TRBJ1-5, with 7 central nucleotides matching TRBD1. The CDR3 is CASSPAGTGNQPQHF. DNA sequence: TGCGCCAGCAGCCCGGCCGGGACAGGCAATCAGCCCCAGCATTTT.